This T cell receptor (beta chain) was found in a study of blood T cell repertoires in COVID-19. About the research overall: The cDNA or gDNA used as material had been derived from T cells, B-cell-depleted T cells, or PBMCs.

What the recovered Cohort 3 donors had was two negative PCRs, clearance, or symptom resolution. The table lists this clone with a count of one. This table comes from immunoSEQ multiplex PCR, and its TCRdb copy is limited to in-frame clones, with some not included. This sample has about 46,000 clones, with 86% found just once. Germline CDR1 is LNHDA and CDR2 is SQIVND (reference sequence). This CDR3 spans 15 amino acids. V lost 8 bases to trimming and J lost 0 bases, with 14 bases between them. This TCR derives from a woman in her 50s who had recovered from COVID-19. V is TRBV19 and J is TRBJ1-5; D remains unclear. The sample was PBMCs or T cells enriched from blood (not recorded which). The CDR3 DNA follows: TGTGCCAGTCCGGGGTCCCTGAATAGCAATCAGCCCCAGCATTTT. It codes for CASPGSLNSNQPQHF.